This entry features one TCR beta chain sequence. Its antigen is unidentified. The PCR made use of 60 Vbeta and 13 Jbeta primers. Clones were sequenced by immunoSEQ multiplex PCR, and TCRdb holds only the in-frame ones, with some missing. The sample contains about 160,000 clones, around 76% of which appear only once. The entry originates in a study of cytomegalovirus exposure and HLA in healthy donors. As for the study in general: Caucasian-associated ancestry cluster membership applied to approximately 84% of approximately 420 genotyped donors. The study, taken as a whole, reports: Upon later analysis, TCR association rates were observed to vary by HLA locus, being highest for DRB1 and lowest for HLA-C. Investigators reported fewer than 200 TCR beta chains as tied to cytomegalovirus.

This CDR3 spans 15 amino acids. V lost 5 bases to trimming and J lost 6 bases, with 17 bases between them. Germline V lookup: CDR1 SEHNR, CDR2 FQNEAQ (reference sequence). This TCR was recovered from a man aged 35-49 years in good health and CMV-seropositive. The chain carries TRBV7-9 and TRBJ1-5; the D gene is possibly TRBD1 (5 bases). Sequenced sample: PBMCs. CDR3 nucleotides: TGTGCCAGCAGCCATTATATAGGGGTCGGTCAGCCCCAGCATTTT. Amino acid sequence: CASSHYIGVGQPQHF. The variable domain in full, with the rest retrieved from reference TRBV7-9 and TRBJ1-5, is DTGVSQNPRHKITKRGQNVTFRCDPISEHNRLYWYRQTLGQGPEFLTYFQNEAQLEKSRLLSDRFSAERPKGSFSTLEIQRTEQGDSAMYLCASSHYIGVGQPQHFGDGTRLSIL.